This note documents a single T cell receptor beta chain sequence. The antigen remains undetermined. The donors were in the approximately 130-subject validation cohort; that cohort was separate from the roughly 700-subject first cohort. This table comes from immunoSEQ multiplex PCR, and its TCRdb copy is limited to in-frame clones, with some not included. The table lists over 200,000 clones, around 86% of them singletons. CDR1 is SGHRS, CDR2 YFSETQ, per germline. Germline trimming cut 4 bases from V and 10 bases from J; bases unmatched to any gene: 5. The length of the CDR3 is 12 residues. The sample belongs to a study of cytomegalovirus exposure and HLA in healthy donors. About the research overall: A subsequent analysis stated that the roughly 120 validation repertoires were run on the same platform as the approximately 700 first-cohort repertoires.

Findings of the study overall: High specificity and sensitivity for cytomegalovirus status were reported for the classifier. Whilst most TCR sequences proved rare, a subset of public TCRs occurred across many donors.

This chain connects TRBV5-1 to TRBJ2-1; TRBD2 agrees at 7 bases. Input material: PBMCs. The clonotype was recovered from a woman aged 18-35 years in good health and CMV-seropositive. The CDR3 spells CASSPGGPEQFF. The CDR3 nucleotides are TGCGCCAGCAGCCCGGGGGGACCGGAGCAGTTCTTC. Full variable domain (rest looked up from reference TRBV5-1 and TRBJ2-1): KAGVTQTPRYLIKTRGQQVTLSCSPISGHRSVSWYQQTPGQGLQFLFEYFSETQRNKGNFPGRFSGRQFSNSRSEMNVSTLELGDSALYLCASSPGGPEQFFGPGTRLTVL.